The 5 T cell receptor beta chains in this list originate from one sample, sequenced in a study of T cells after yellow fever vaccination. Each CDR3 protein is one row after TCRdb ran MiXCR on the 5' RACE reads. This sample has hundreds of thousands of distinct CDR3 sequences, with around 10% found just once. The material was PBMCs, obtained on the day of the first yellow fever vaccination. These receptors all come from a man younger than 30 who received the YFV17D yellow fever vaccine.

This clonotype was seen more than once but under ten times. The gene calls are TRBV19 and TRBJ2-7, with TRBD2 as a possible D gene (5 bases). The V and J ends lost 2 bases and 3 bases respectively, with 8 bases between them. The CDR3 is 13 amino acids. Germline CDR1 LNHDA, CDR2 SQIVND (reference sequence). The CDR3: CASSIIGSYEQYF. DNA of the CDR3: TGTGCCAGTAGTATAATAGGGAGCTACGAGCAGTACTTC.

This clonotype was detected only a few times. CDR3 nucleotide sequence: TGCGCCAGCAGCCAAGATGCGGGACGATCTTGGACCGGGGAGCTGTTTTTT. It specifies CASSQDAGRSWTGELFF. The V call is TRBV4-3, the J call TRBJ2-2, with D possibly matching TRBD2 (6 bases). Germline V gives CDR1 LGHNA, CDR2 YSLEER. This CDR3 is built from 17 residues. The V end lost 0 bases, the J end lost 5 bases, and 16 bases lay between the germline ends.

J is TRBJ2-7 and V is TRBV11-2, with D maybe TRBD1 (6 bases). CDR3 size: 13 residues. The germline V gene has CDR1 SGHAT and CDR2 FQNNGV. V lost 6 bases, J lost 2 bases, and 11 bases lay in between. CDR3 coding DNA: TGTGCCAGCAGGAGCCGGGACACCTACGAGCAGTACTTC. Protein product: CASRSRDTYEQYF.

The chain has TRBV10-2 and TRBJ2-7; 9 bases are shared with TRBD2. The V gene's germline CDR1 is WSHSY and CDR2 SAAADI. This CDR3 has 16 amino acids. The J segment lost 2 bases and the V segment lost 4 bases, leaving 9 bases of the junction unmatched. The CDR3 here is CASSVLLAGGPYEQYF. The CDR3 nucleotides read TGCGCCAGCAGTGTCCTCCTTGCGGGGGGGCCCTACGAGCAGTACTTC.

V and J are TRBV4-2 and TRBJ1-6; 7 bases are a match to TRBD1. Germline CDR1 and CDR2: LGHNA and YNFKEQ. The CDR3 extends over 16 amino acids. After removal of 0 bases from V and 11 bases from J, the junction contained 10 bases not matched to a gene. The CDR3 coding sequence is TGTGCCAGCAGCCAAGATCTAGCAGGGGGTATGGCACCCCTCCACTTT. Amino acid sequence: CASSQDLAGGMAPLHF.